This TCR beta chain derives from a study of T cells in narcolepsy. Study-wide background: Patients with NT1 or NT2 and healthy control donors were enrolled. General study findings and limits: Autoreactive HCRT-specific and TRIB2-specific clonotypes were marked in same-patient CSF-versus-blood CD4+ comparisons. Healthy controls reportedly lacked the autoreactive clonotypes serially found in patients' blood.

V lost 5 bases, J lost 7 bases, and 15 bases lay in between. The CDR3 is 13 residues long. The germline CDR1 and CDR2 sequences are SGHAT and FQNNGV. Assay used: immunoSEQ multiplex PCR; TCRdb lists only in-frame clones, some missing. This repertoire shows some 30,000 clones, 65% to 85% found once; its top ten account for around 3.7%. Points on this clone: What it recognizes is unknown.

This sequence joins TRBV11-2 and TRBJ2-7; possible D gene TRBD2, 6 bases. This TCR was recovered from a human donor in good health. Sample: memory (CD45RA-) CD4+ T cells from blood. The CDR3 DNA sequence: TGTGCCAGCAGCCCGACTAGGGCAGGAGAGCAGTACTTC. Amino acids: CASSPTRAGEQYF.